This T cell receptor (beta chain) was documented in a study of beta chain features in type 1 diabetes. General observations from the study: A potential influence of HLA type upon TCRB rearrangement remained unresolved herein. TCRB repertoires of naive, central memory and Treg cells appeared more similar among patients than among healthy donors. People with Type 1 diabetes carried modestly yet significantly shorter TCRB CDR3s in all four CD4+ subsets.

Sorting based on CD45RO/CCR7/CD25/CD127/CD95/CD27 separated CD4+ naive, central memory, regulatory and stem cell-like memory cells. On this clone itself: Its antigen remains unknown.

Since all of the isolated RNA was reverse transcribed, expressed TCRB transcripts were what got sequenced. Libraries were prepared by immunoSEQ multiplex PCR; TCRdb keeps only in-frame clonotypes and omits some of them. The table records around 150,000 clones, 8.5% to 10% of them present only once. The V end lost 1 base, the J end lost 4 bases, and 10 bases lay between the germline ends. The germline V gene encodes CDR1 MGHRA and CDR2 YSYEKL. This CDR3 is 14 amino acids long. Specimen: central memory CD4+ T cells from blood. This chain connects TRBV4-1 to TRBJ1-2; D gene unclear. This TCR derives from a woman aged 30 to 39 with type 1 diabetes. The CDR3 loop reads CASSQVGEGYGYTF. CDR3 sequence (DNA): TGCGCCAGCAGCCAAGTAGGAGAGGGCTATGGCTACACCTTC.